The clone carrying this T cell receptor beta chain was observed a handful of times. Its antigen is unknown. The sample is drawn from a study of response to subunit inactivated influenza vaccine. Study results and limitations: After each seasonal influenza vaccination, few new T cells are recruited, the authors suggested.

One entry per CDR3 protein results from TCRdb running MiXCR on the RT-PCR reads. The sample lists over 650,000 distinct CDR3 sequences; roughly 18% were seen once. This specimen was PBMCs from blood, taken 5 days after vaccination. This receptor was identified in a man between 45 and 60 years old who received an inactivated influenza vaccine.

CDR3 in amino acids: CASSLRLLGTGGADTQYF. The CDR3 DNA reads TGTGCCAGCAGCCTGCGTCTACTCGGGACAGGGGGTGCAGATACGCAGTATTTT. J is TRBJ2-3 and V is TRBV11-1, with 11 bases matching TRBD1. The trim removed 5 bases at V and 4 bases at J, leaving 14 bases unmatched. The germline CDR1 and CDR2 sequences are SGHAT and FQDESV (reference sequence). CDR3 length: 18 amino acids.